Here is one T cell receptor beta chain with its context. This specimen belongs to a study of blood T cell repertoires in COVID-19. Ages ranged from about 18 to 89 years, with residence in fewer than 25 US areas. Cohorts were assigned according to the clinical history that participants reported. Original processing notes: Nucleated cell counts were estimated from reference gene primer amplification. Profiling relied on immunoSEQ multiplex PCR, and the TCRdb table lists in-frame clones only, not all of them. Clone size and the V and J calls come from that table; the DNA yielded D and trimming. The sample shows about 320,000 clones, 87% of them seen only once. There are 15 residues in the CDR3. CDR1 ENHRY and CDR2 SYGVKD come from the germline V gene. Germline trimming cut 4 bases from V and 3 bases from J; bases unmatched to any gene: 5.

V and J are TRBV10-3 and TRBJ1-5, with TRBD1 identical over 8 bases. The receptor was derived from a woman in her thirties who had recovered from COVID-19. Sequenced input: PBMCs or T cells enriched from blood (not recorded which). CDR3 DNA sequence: TGTGCCATCAGTGGCGGGACAGGCAACAATCAGCCCCAGCATTTT. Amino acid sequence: CAISGGTGNNQPQHF.